This T cell receptor beta chain was identified during a study of cytomegalovirus exposure and HLA in healthy donors. The count of this clone is one. PCR was performed using 60 Vbeta and 13 Jbeta primers. Data came from immunoSEQ multiplex PCR; TCRdb stores just in-frame clones and leaves some out. The sample shows 110,000 to 150,000 clones, 68% of them seen only once. The CDR3 spans 18 residues. Germline CDR1 SQVTM, CDR2 ANQGSEA. The junction had 7 bases not matched to a gene; V was cut back by 1 base and J by 2 bases. The chain couples TRBV29-1 to TRBJ2-1; the match to TRBD2 covers 14 bases. The specimen sequenced was PBMCs. This TCR was recovered from a man between 60 and 75 years old in good health and CMV-seronegative. For the CDR3, the DNA is TGCAGCGTTGAAGTCATCCCGGGACTAGCGGGAGCCTACAATGAGCAGTTCTTC. Protein sequence: CSVEVIPGLAGAYNEQFF.